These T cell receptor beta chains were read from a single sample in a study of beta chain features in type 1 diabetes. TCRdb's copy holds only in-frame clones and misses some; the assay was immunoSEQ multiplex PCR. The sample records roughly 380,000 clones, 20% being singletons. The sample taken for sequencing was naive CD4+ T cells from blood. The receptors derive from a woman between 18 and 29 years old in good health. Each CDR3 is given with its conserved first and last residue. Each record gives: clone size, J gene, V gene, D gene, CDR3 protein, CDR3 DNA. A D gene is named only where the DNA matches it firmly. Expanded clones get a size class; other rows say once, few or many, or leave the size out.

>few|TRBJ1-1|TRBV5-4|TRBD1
CASSSAQGWNTEAFF
TGTGCCAGCAGCTCGGCACAGGGGTGGAACACTGAAGCTTTCTTT
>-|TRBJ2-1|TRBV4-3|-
CASSQDTPSSYNEQFF
TGCGCCAGCAGCCAAGATACCCCGAGCTCCTACAATGAGCAGTTCTTC
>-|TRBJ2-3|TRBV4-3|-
CASSQPPRGPTDTQYF
TGCGCCAGCAGCCAACCTCCCAGGGGACCCACAGATACGCAGTATTTT
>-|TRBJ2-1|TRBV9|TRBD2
CASSPTPDWTSGGNEQFF
TGTGCCAGCAGCCCCACCCCAGACTGGACTAGCGGTGGGAATGAGCAGTTCTTC
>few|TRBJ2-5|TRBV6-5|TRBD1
CASSYSKPDREETQYF
TGTGCCAGCAGTTACTCGAAACCAGACAGGGAAGAGACCCAGTACTTC
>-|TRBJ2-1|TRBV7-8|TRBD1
CASSSTWDRGRNEQFF
TGTGCCAGCAGCTCGACCTGGGACAGGGGGCGTAATGAGCAGTTCTTC
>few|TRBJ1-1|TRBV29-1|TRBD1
CSVETGPVAFF
TGCAGCGTCGAGACAGGGCCGGTCGCTTTCTTT
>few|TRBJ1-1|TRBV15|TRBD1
CATSMGQGMTEAFF
TGTGCCACCAGCATGGGACAGGGGATGACTGAAGCTTTCTTT
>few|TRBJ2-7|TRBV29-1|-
CSVAIRGYEQYF
TGCAGCGTAGCCATTCGCGGGTACGAGCAGTACTTC
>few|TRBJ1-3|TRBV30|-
CAWSTENTIYF
TGTGCCTGGAGCACTGAAAACACCATATATTTT
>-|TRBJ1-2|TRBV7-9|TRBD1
CASSLTFDRGHGGYTF
TGTGCCAGCAGCTTAACATTCGACAGGGGGCATGGAGGCTACACCTTC
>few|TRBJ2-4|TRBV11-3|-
CASSSDRKNIQYF
TGTGCCAGCAGCTCAGACAGGAAAAACATTCAGTACTTC
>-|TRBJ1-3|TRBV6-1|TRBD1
CASSGQDRESGNTIYF
TGTGCCAGCAGTGGACAGGACAGGGAATCTGGAAACACCATATATTTT
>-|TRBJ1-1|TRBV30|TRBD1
CACSVDRGYAEAFF
TGTGCCTGCTCGGTGGACAGGGGGTATGCTGAAGCTTTCTTT
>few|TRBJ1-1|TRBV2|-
CASSDRGRNTEAFF
TGTGCCAGCAGTGACAGGGGTCGGAACACTGAAGCTTTCTTT